The sequence of this T cell receptor (beta chain) was determined in a study of T cell responses to AZD1222 COVID-19 vaccine. Study-wide findings and caveats: There were mostly white British donors and more females than males, and clonal diversity was possibly underestimated. AZD1222 recipients seropositive at baseline numbered only 6 or 7.

Profiling relied on immunoSEQ multiplex PCR, and the TCRdb table lists in-frame clones only, not all of them. The table records approximately 73,000 clones, nearly 85% of them present only once. Concerning this clone: The antigen is undetermined.

This clonotype originated in an adult in good health. The sample consisted of peripheral blood, taken on day 0 of AZD1222 vaccination.

The CDR3 coding sequence is TGTGCCAGCAGCAACCGGGACAGGGACTACGAGCAGTACTTC. Residues: CASSNRDRDYEQYF. The chain uses TRBV6-6 and TRBJ2-7, with 9 bases aligning to TRBD1. CDR1 is MNHNY and CDR2 is SVGAGI in the germline V gene (reference sequence). The CDR3 covers 14 residues. V lost 6 bases to trimming and J lost 3 bases; unmatched junction nucleotides: 6.